The 32 T cell receptor beta chains below come from one sample, sequenced in a study of T cell repertoires and leukemia-associated antigens. MiXCR, run by TCRdb on the 5' RACE reads, gives a single entry per CDR3 protein. This sample has 11,000 or so distinct CDR3 sequences, with approximately 43% found just once. Their recognized antigens are unknown. Sequencing was performed on CD3+ T cells sorted from blood and cultured. These receptors were collected from a female donor in good health.

About this clonotype itself: Its ends do not fully match the called genes, so a read error is possible. The chain carries TRBV6-6 and TRBJ2-7; D is unclear. The CDR3 is 12 amino acids. From germline, CDR1 is MNHNY and CDR2 SVGAGI (reference sequence). The CDR3: CAGSYGSVRQYF. The CDR3 DNA is TGTGCCGGCAGTTACGGATCGGTGCGGCAGTACTTC.

The J gene is TRBJ2-7, the V gene TRBV7-2; 7 bases are shared with TRBD2. The CDR3 spans 15 residues. The V gene end was trimmed by 1 base and the J gene end by 1 base; junction bases not matched to a gene: 4. The V gene's germline CDR1 is SGHTA and CDR2 FQGNSA. In DNA form, the CDR3 reads TGTGCCAGCAGCTTAGGGGAGGGGCTATCCTACGAGCAGTACTTC. Encoded protein: CASSLGEGLSYEQYF.

This clonotype occurred many times. V is TRBV3-1 and J is TRBJ2-1, with TRBD2 matching over 7 bases. CDR1 is LGHDT, CDR2 YNNKEL, per germline (reference sequence). This CDR3 is built from 16 residues. The ends lost 2 bases at V and 8 bases at J; junction bases unmatched: 12. The CDR3 sequence is CASSQLGTKRGYEQFF. The CDR3 DNA sequence: TGTGCCAGCAGCCAACTGGGAACAAAGCGGGGTTATGAGCAGTTCTTC.

This clonotype was seen a few times. The V call is TRBV6-4, the J call TRBJ1-5; maybe TRBD1 (5 bases). V shed 2 bases and J shed 4 bases, with 6 bases lying between them. The CDR3 contains 13 residues. Germline CDR1 MRHNA, CDR2 SNTAGT. The CDR3 DNA is TGTGCCAGCAGTGACGGGGCGAATCAGCCCCAGCATTTT. This codes for CASSDGANQPQHF.

As to this clonotype: Germline and junction disagree at one end, which may indicate a read error. The chain recombines TRBV20-1 with TRBJ1-5, with D possibly TRBD1 on 5 matching bases. Germline V lookup: CDR1 DFQATT, CDR2 SNEGSKA (reference sequence). This CDR3 has 13 amino acids. This chain's CDR3 is CRATSPGSQPQHF. The CDR3 DNA sequence: TGCCGTGCTACGTCCCCAGGGAGTCAGCCCCAGCATTTT.

This clonotype showed up just once. The chain carries TRBV5-4 and TRBJ2-1, with 11 bases lining up with TRBD2. In germline, CDR1 is SGHNT, CDR2 YYREEE (reference sequence). This CDR3 has 15 amino acids. This CDR3 is CPSSIGLAGYNEQFF. DNA for the CDR3: TGTCCGAGCAGCATTGGACTAGCGGGTTACAATGAGCAGTTCTTC.

This clonotype was seen more than once but under ten times. V and J are TRBV25-1 and TRBJ2-7; D gene uncertain. Germline CDR1 MGHDK, CDR2 SYGVNS. There are 11 residues in the CDR3. Trimming removed 8 bases from V and 3 bases from J, with 8 bases in between. The CDR3 DNA is TGTGCCAGCGGATGGGGCTACGAGCAGTACTTC. Protein product: CASGWGYEQYF.

This clonotype was found many times. This chain links TRBV11-2 with TRBJ2-3, with TRBD2 as a possible D gene (6 bases). Trimming removed 2 bases at V and 2 bases at J, with 20 bases between. This CDR3 is 18 amino acids long. The germline CDR1 and CDR2 sequences are SGHAT and FQNNGV. CDR3 in amino acids: CASSLTSVGGAPTDTQYF. CDR3 in DNA: TGTGCCAGCAGCTTAACATCAGTGGGCGGGGCACCCACAGATACGCAGTATTTT.

This chain joins TRBV29-1 and TRBJ2-2; possibly TRBD1 for D (6 bases). This CDR3 spans 14 amino acids. Germline CDR1 reads SQVTM; CDR2 reads ANQGSEA. Deletions cut 7 bases from V and 5 bases from J, with 17 bases between. CDR3 sequence reads: CSALVGTLTGELFF. The CDR3 DNA reads TGCAGCGCCCTGGTTGGGACACTTACCGGGGAGCTGTTTTTT.

This clonotype was recorded at least ten times. The chain is built from TRBV18 and TRBJ2-1; D call uncertain. CDR1 and CDR2 (germline): KGHSH, LQKENI. The CDR3 is made up of 14 amino acids. Between the trimmed V and J ends, which lost 6 bases and 3 bases, there was a span of 12 bases. CDR3 sequence reads: CASSLSTDYNEQFF. CDR3 nucleotides: TGTGCCAGCTCCCTTTCAACCGACTACAATGAGCAGTTCTTC.

Within the sample, this clonotype is large. The chain employs TRBV24-1 and TRBJ2-3, with 11 bases identical to TRBD2. After removal of 8 bases from V and 4 bases from J, the junction contained 7 bases not matched to a gene. Germline V gives CDR1 KGHDR, CDR2 SFDVKD. CDR3 length: 15 amino acids. The CDR3 sequence is CATNRLAGWADTQYF. CDR3 nucleotide sequence: TGTGCCACCAATCGACTAGCGGGATGGGCAGATACGCAGTATTTT.

The rearrangement links TRBV20-1 to TRBJ2-5, with 11 bases identical to TRBD2. Trimming removed 3 bases from V and 4 bases from J; junction bases left unmatched: 7. The germline CDR1 and CDR2 sequences are DFQATT and SNEGSKA (reference sequence). This CDR3 has 15 residues. The CDR3 nucleotides read TGCAGTGCTAGGGAACTAGCGGGAGTTTCAGAGACCCAGTACTTC. As protein: CSARELAGVSETQYF.

This clonotype appeared once. The chain joins TRBV10-3 to TRBJ1-3; 11 nucleotides line up with TRBD1. With V trimmed by 7 bases and J by 0 bases, 5 bases remained unmatched. The CDR3 is made up of 16 amino acids. The germline gives CDR1 ENHRY, CDR2 SYGVKD. CDR3 nucleotides: TGTGCCATCAATAGGGACAGGGGGTCCTCTGGAAACACCATATATTTT. Protein sequence: CAINRDRGSSGNTIYF.

At least ten counts were recorded for this clonotype. The chain has TRBV9 and TRBJ2-1; 11 bases match TRBD2. Germline assignment: CDR1 SGDLS and CDR2 YYNGEE. The length of the CDR3 is 16 residues. V lost 4 bases and J lost 2; bases outside the gene matches: 5. DNA for the CDR3: TGTGCCAGCAGCCCTCGTAGCGGGAGGGCCTACAATGAGCAGTTCTTC. Encoded protein: CASSPRSGRAYNEQFF. Full variable domain (remainder filled in from reference TRBV9 and TRBJ2-1): DSGVTQTPKHLITATGQRVTLRCSPRSGDLSVYWYQQSLDQGLQFLIQYYNGEERAKGNILERFSAQQFPDLHSELNLSSLELGDSALYFCASSPRSGRAYNEQFFGPGTRLTVL.

This clonotype was observed a single time. The chain joins TRBV5-1 to TRBJ2-7, with 12 bases matching TRBD1. This CDR3 is 16 amino acids long. V trimming: 7 bases; J trimming: 2 bases; junction bases outside the gene matches: 10. Germline loops: CDR1 SGHRS, CDR2 YFSETQ. The CDR3 sequence: CASDFGTGGFPYEQYF. The CDR3 DNA reads TGCGCCAGCGACTTCGGGACAGGGGGCTTCCCCTACGAGCAGTACTTC.

This clonotype appeared a few times. This chain links TRBV5-6 with TRBJ2-5; 7 bases fit TRBD2. V dropped 4 bases and J dropped 1; count of bases not matched to a gene: 10. From germline, CDR1 is SGHDT and CDR2 YYEEEE. The CDR3 is 16 amino acids. The CDR3 DNA reads as TGTGCCAGCAGCCTGGGGCTAGCGGAGATCCAAGAGACCCAGTACTTC. Protein product: CASSLGLAEIQETQYF.

A word on this clonotype: One end of the junction varies from germline; a read error may be responsible. The gene calls are TRBV5-1 and TRBJ1-6; no firm D call. This CDR3 has 16 amino acids. Per germline, CDR1 SGHRS and CDR2 YFSETQ. The CDR3 coding sequence is TGCGCCAGCAGCTTGGCCGGGCTGGGCTATAGTTCACCCCTCCACTTT. Residues: CASSLAGLGYSSPLHF.

In its sample, this clonotype ranks as medium-sized. The chain carries TRBV20-1 and TRBJ2-5; 11 bases map to TRBD2. This CDR3 contains 16 residues. The germline CDR1 and CDR2 sequences are DFQATT and SNEGSKA (reference sequence). V lost 3 bases to trimming and J lost 1 base; unmatched junction nucleotides: 7. The CDR3 DNA reads as TGCAGTGCTAGCCCCGCTAGCGGGAGGTTCCAAGAGACCCAGTACTTC. Translation: CSASPASGRFQETQYF.

This clonotype was observed a single time. The rearrangement joins TRBV15 to TRBJ1-5; D is undetermined. Trimming shortened V by 1 base and J by 5 bases, and 3 bases separated the two germline ends. This CDR3 has 12 amino acids. Per the germline V gene, CDR1 is LNHNV and CDR2 is YYDKDF (reference sequence). The CDR3 coding sequence is TGTGCCACCAGCAGAGGGTATCAGCCCCAGCATTTT. Translated: CATSRGYQPQHF.

The DNA for the CDR3 is TGTGCCAGCAGTAATCTTGACCGAGACAATGAGCAGTTCTTC. Residues: CASSNLDRDNEQFF. This chain joins TRBV6-2 or TRBV6-3 and TRBJ2-1; D unclear. V was pared by 5 bases and J by 5 bases, with 13 bases between. The CDR3 is 14 residues long. The germline V gene has CDR1 MNHEY and CDR2 SVGEGT.

The table lists this clonotype with many counts. The rearrangement links TRBV10-3 to TRBJ2-7; D is unresolved. Deletions cut 3 bases from V and 3 bases from J, with 6 bases between. CDR1 and CDR2 (germline): ENHRY, SYGVKD. The CDR3 is made up of 12 amino acids. The CDR3 nucleotides are TGTGCCATCAGTGAAGGCGTCTACGAGCAGTACTTC. Translation: CAISEGVYEQYF.

In its sample, this clonotype ranks as medium-sized. V usage is TRBV30 and J usage is TRBJ2-2, with TRBD2 matching 11 bases. The CDR3 length is 20 residues. Trimming cost V 1 base and J 5 bases; bases outside gene matches: 18. Per germline, CDR1 GTSNPN and CDR2 SVGIG (reference sequence). As DNA, the CDR3 is TGTGCCTGGAGTGACACCCCTCTCTCCGTAGCGGGGGGGGGAACCGGGGAGCTGTTTTTT. Amino acids: CAWSDTPLSVAGGGTGELFF.

A note on this clonotype: The junction and the germline gene differ at one end; a read error may be behind it. The chain employs TRBV9 and TRBJ2-2, with D possibly being TRBD1 or TRBD2 (6 bases each). The germline CDR1 and CDR2 sequences are SGDLS and YYNGEE. The CDR3 contains 12 residues. The CDR3 here is CASRGGAGELFF. CDR3 nucleotide sequence: TGTGCCAGCAGGGGGGGCGCTGGGGAGCTGTTCTTT.

The genes are TRBV7-9 and TRBJ1-1; D not resolved. The CDR3 loop spans 13 amino acids. Germline CDR1 reads SEHNR; CDR2 reads FQNEAQ (reference sequence). Trimming shortened V by 6 bases and J by 0 bases, and 8 bases separated the two germline ends. The CDR3 here is CASSSQVNTEAFF. Here the CDR3 DNA reads TGTGCCAGCAGTTCTCAGGTGAACACTGAAGCTTTCTTT.

This clonotype has at least ten counts. This sequence joins TRBV7-3 and TRBJ2-5; D is unresolved. The germline V gene encodes CDR1 SGHTA and CDR2 FQGTGA. The CDR3 has 10 amino acids. V lost 7 bases and J 5 bases, leaving 5 bases between the germline ends. CDR3 loop: CASTIETQYF. The CDR3 region has the DNA TGTGCCAGCACAATCGAGACCCAGTACTTC.

In this sample, this clonotype turned up many times. V is TRBV4-1 and J is TRBJ1-2; possibly TRBD1 for D (6 bases). CDR1 and CDR2 from the germline V gene are MGHRA and YSYEKL. This CDR3 comprises 15 residues. Trimming left V 1 base short and J 0 bases short, with 9 bases between. The CDR3 loop is CASSQGTETNYGYTF. The CDR3 bases are TGCGCCAGCAGCCAAGGGACAGAAACTAACTATGGCTACACCTTC.

Worth noting for this clonotype: The final CDR3 position lacks the conserved phenylalanine or tryptophan, pointing to a likely read error. The DNA is left out, because the CDR3 cannot be placed on it with certainty; the CDR3 is given as TCRdb lists it. The chain links TRBV20-1 to TRBJ2-3; the table's D call of TRBD1 was not tested on the DNA. The CDR3 comprises 16 residues, both ends counted. In germline, CDR1 is DFQATT, CDR2 SNEGSKA (reference sequence). The CDR3 protein is CSARVWSGANADTQYL.

This clonotype counts as medium-sized (0.01 to 0.1%). The chain combines TRBV29-1 with TRBJ2-1; D might be TRBD1 (6 bases). The CDR3 loop spans 15 amino acids. Deletions cut 0 bases from V and 6 bases from J, with 15 bases between. Germline assignment: CDR1 SQVTM and CDR2 ANQGSEA. The CDR3 sequence is CSVEDPDRLSNEQFF. The CDR3 region has the DNA TGCAGCGTTGAAGACCCCGACAGGCTCTCCAATGAGCAGTTCTTC.

The chain employs TRBV5-1 and TRBJ2-7; D possibly matches TRBD1 or TRBD2 (6 bases each). The V end was cut by 4 bases, the J end by 5 bases, with 22 bases between. CDR3 length: 16 residues. CDR1 and CDR2 (germline): SGHRS, YFSETQ. CDR3 residues: CASSPGGRGTIDEQYF. CDR3 coding DNA: TGCGCCAGCAGCCCCGGGGGACGGGGGACAATAGACGAGCAGTACTTC.

V usage is TRBV5-1 and J usage is TRBJ1-4; D not resolved. Germline V gene data show CDR1 as SGHRS and CDR2 as YFSETQ. V dropped 3 bases and J dropped 8 bases, with 14 bases sitting between them. The CDR3 totals 14 residues. The CDR3 bases are TGCGCCAGCAGCTGGGGTACCGTGGACGAAAAACTGTTTTTT. Amino acids: CASSWGTVDEKLFF.

This clonotype was counted between two and nine times. The V and J genes are TRBV15 and TRBJ1-5, with D unclear. The CDR3 has 13 amino acids. V was trimmed by 1 base and J by 4 bases, leaving 5 bases between them. Germline values: CDR1 LNHNV, CDR2 YYDKDF (reference sequence). In DNA form, the CDR3 reads TGTGCCACCAGCAGAGGTTTGAATCAGCCCCAGCATTTT. Translating gives CATSRGLNQPQHF. Using reference TRBV15 and TRBJ1-5 for the parts outside the CDR3, the full variable domain is DAMVIQNPRYQVTQFGKPVTLSCSQTLNHNVMYWYQQKSSQAPKLLFHYYDKDFNNEADTPDNFQSRRPNTSFCFLDIRSPGLGDTAMYLCATSRGLNQPQHFGDGTRLSIL.

Only a few counts were recorded for this clonotype. The chain carries TRBV6-5 and TRBJ2-5; D gene ambiguous. Deletions cut 10 bases from V and 4 bases from J, with 19 bases between. The length of the CDR3 is 14 residues. The germline V gene encodes CDR1 MNHEY and CDR2 SVGAGI. The CDR3 DNA sequence: TGTGCCACCCAATCCCATTTCCCAGGAGAGACCCAGTACTTC. Translated: CATQSHFPGETQYF.